A selection of T cell receptor beta chains follows, all from one sample in a study of identical twins. MiXCR, run by TCRdb on the 5' RACE reads, gives a single entry per CDR3 protein. The table includes roughly 480,000 distinct CDR3 sequences, about 24% detected once. The data also belong to a second study, concerning T cells expressing NK-cell markers.

The source material was CD4+ T cells sorted from blood. The receptors originated from a woman under 30 in good health. Both conserved end residues are trimmed from each CDR3. Each record gives: J gene, V gene, CDR3 protein.

>TRBJ2-3|TRBV5-1
ASSLVPLADTQY
>TRBJ1-2|TRBV5-1
ASSRVPNYGYT
>TRBJ1-5|TRBV19
ASSMRGSAYSNQPQH
>TRBJ2-7|TRBV7-2
ASSHTSGSPYEQY
>TRBJ1-2|TRBV3-1
ASSPRDRGRRYGYT
>TRBJ2-1|TRBV12-3/TRBV12-4
ASSLGPTAGF
>TRBJ2-5|TRBV5-1
ASSPLGQQETQY
>TRBJ1-5|TRBV12-3/TRBV12-4
ASRQIGRNQPQH
>TRBJ2-1|TRBV11-2
ASSLEPSGLVEQF
>TRBJ2-7|TRBV20-1
SARDPQRDEQY
>TRBJ2-1|TRBV20-1
SAQAITYNEQF
>TRBJ2-2|TRBV5-1
ASSRGGQNTGELF
>TRBJ2-7|TRBV20-1
SARAPGSYEQY
>TRBJ1-1|TRBV14
ASSQSTPGQLAF
>TRBJ2-3|TRBV5-1
ASRDGSTDTQY
>TRBJ2-1|TRBV11-3
ASEGGGTYNEQF
>TRBJ2-7|TRBV20-1
SARGRGQGGEQY
>TRBJ1-5|TRBV20-1
SAGDRQNQPQH
>TRBJ2-7|TRBV14
ASSRGLGLLKQY
>TRBJ2-5|TRBV29-1
SVGVGGETQY
>TRBJ2-7|TRBV6-2/TRBV6-3
ASTRNGAYEQY
>TRBJ2-5|TRBV10-1
ASSEGQETQY
>TRBJ2-2|TRBV28
AIGQFTGELF
>TRBJ2-3|TRBV5-5
ASRNERLYTDTQY
>TRBJ2-3|TRBV20-1
SASEASGPTDTQY
>TRBJ1-1|TRBV30
AWSVLKGRNTEAF
>TRBJ2-7|TRBV12-3/TRBV12-4
ASTLDPYEQY
>TRBJ2-2|TRBV10-3
AISELQGPNTGELF
>TRBJ2-2|TRBV4-3
ASSLAALAGGPAGELF
>TRBJ2-5|TRBV7-2
ASRLAGQETQY
>TRBJ2-7|TRBV9
ASSRGKDGNYEQY
>TRBJ2-5|TRBV2
ASSVPGRETQY
>TRBJ2-5|TRBV29-1
SVERGLETQY
>TRBJ2-5|TRBV7-6
ASSSLRGEDRETQY
>TRBJ1-2|TRBV20-1
SAFLRDRGFRGYT
>TRBJ1-6|TRBV6-1
ASSRTGLRNSPLH
>TRBJ1-5|TRBV5-1
ASSPSPGDSNQPQH
>TRBJ1-6|TRBV7-9
ASSLGTGSSPLH
>TRBJ1-1|TRBV7-7
ASSSGIGREAF
>TRBJ2-3|TRBV5-1
ASSFAGTGYADTQY
>TRBJ2-2|TRBV27
ASSNRGSGELF
>TRBJ2-1|TRBV6-2/TRBV6-3
ASSALLGLNEQF
>TRBJ2-3|TRBV9
ASSVAGGGPTDTQY
>TRBJ2-1|TRBV5-1
ASSRGLANEQF
>TRBJ1-1|TRBV12-3/TRBV12-4
ASNPRGGYTEAF
>TRBJ2-2|TRBV5-6
ASSFKGWGGDFENTGELF
>TRBJ2-3|TRBV5-1
ASTLTRGGQDTQY
>TRBJ2-5|TRBV20-1
SASWAQETQY
>TRBJ2-7|TRBV29-1
SVVGTRRYEQY
>TRBJ2-1|TRBV24-1
ATSETSGTSRGNEQF
>TRBJ2-2|TRBV5-4
ASSLDGAGELF
>TRBJ1-1|TRBV6-2/TRBV6-3
ASSYSGQAF
>TRBJ2-7|TRBV7-9
ASSQETYEQY
>TRBJ2-1|TRBV20-1
SAAHGGLDEQF